This T cell receptor beta chain is from a study of naive and memory T cell subsets. General study results and limits: Clonotypes here are unpaired alpha or beta chain sequences.

This clonotype occurred many times. No antigen is known for it. Both TRBC1 and TRBC2 were covered by a beta constant-region primer of two equimolar oligonucleotides. Four rounds of PCR amplified the ligated cDNA using nested alpha and beta constant-region primers plus SP2. Each CDR3 protein gets one entry after TCRdb re-called the UMI-ligation and nested PCR reads with MiXCR. Of some 16,000 distinct CDR3 sequences listed, approximately 9.4% were seen once; the top ten hold more than 20%. The CDR3 covers 15 residues. The germline gives CDR1 KGHSH, CDR2 LQKENI. V lost 3 bases and J lost 6, with 15 bases in between.

The rearrangement uses TRBV18 and TRBJ2-1, with a possible D match to TRBD2 (5 bases). Sequencing was done on a sample of central memory CD8+ T cells from blood. The sequence came from a human donor in good health. The chain's CDR3 is CASSPPPGSPNEQFF. CDR3 coding DNA: TGTGCCAGCTCACCCCCACCGGGGTCCCCCAATGAGCAGTTCTTC.